A selection of T cell receptor beta chains follows, all from one sample in a study of T cell responses to AZD1222 COVID-19 vaccine. Sequencing was performed with immunoSEQ multiplex PCR; in TCRdb, only in-frame clones are kept and a portion is missing. The table lists some 160,000 clones, just under 95% of them singletons, with 1.5% to 2% in the top ten. This sample comprised peripheral blood, obtained on day 0 of AZD1222 vaccination. The receptors here all came from an adult in good health. CDR3s include the opening cysteine and the closing phenylalanine or tryptophan. The D gene is left open where the match is weak. Clone size, where shown, is once, few, many, or a class for clones that have expanded.

V	J	D	size	DNA	CDR3
TRBV14	TRBJ1-6	-	-	TGTGCCAGCAGCCAAGACCGGTTGTCGGGCACCCTCCACTTT	CASSQDRLSGTLHF
TRBV12-5	TRBJ1-4	TRBD1	-	TGTGCTAGTGGTTTGGTAGAGGGGGCGCGAAAACTGTTTTTT	CASGLVEGARKLFF
TRBV29-1	TRBJ1-1	-	once	TGCAGCGCTCGGGAGGGGGTACGAACTGAAGCTTTCTTT	CSAREGVRTEAFF
TRBV3-1/TRBV3-2	TRBJ2-7	-	-	TGTGCCAGCAGCCAGGGCACTAGCCGTTCCTTC	CASSQGTSRSF
TRBV10-1	TRBJ1-3	-	-	TGCGCCAGCAGTGAGGACATCTCTGGAAACACCATATATTTT	CASSEDISGNTIYF
TRBV27	TRBJ2-7	-	-	TGTGCCAGCAGTGACCATTCGACGTACGAGCAGTACTTC	CASSDHSTYEQYF
TRBV4-2	TRBJ2-1	-	-	TGTGCCAGCAGCGCTTACCTTGGCTCCAATGAGCAGTTCTTC	CASSAYLGSNEQFF
TRBV5-1	TRBJ2-7	-	-	TGCGCCAGCAGCTTGGCGGCAGGGGCAATCTACGAGCAGTACTTC	CASSLAAGAIYEQYF
TRBV6-5	TRBJ2-5	TRBD2	-	TGTGCCAGCAGTCTTCTAGCGGGGGGAGGGACCCAGTACTTC	CASSLLAGGGTQYF
TRBV15	TRBJ1-4	-	-	TGTGCCACCAGCCCGGGGAGGGCAGGGGTGATTGAAAAACTGTTTTTT	CATSPGRAGVIEKLFF
TRBV6-6	TRBJ2-7	TRBD2	-	TGTGCCAGCAGTCCCGGAAAAGCGGGGCTTTTTTACGAGCAGTACTTC	CASSPGKAGLFYEQYF
TRBV5-5	TRBJ2-7	-	-	TGTGCCAGCAGCTTGGTGGCTAGCCTCCAGGTGGAGCAGTACTTC	CASSLVASLQVEQYF
TRBV27	TRBJ2-7	TRBD1	-	TGTGCCAGCAGCCCTAGGGGGACAGGGGGCGACGAGCAGTACTTC	CASSPRGTGGDEQYF
TRBV5-6	TRBJ2-1	-	-	TGTGCCAGCAGCTTGGTCAGGGCGGGGAATGAGCAGTTCTTC	CASSLVRAGNEQFF
TRBV30	TRBJ1-4	-	-	TGTGCCTGGAGTGTTGGGTCCGGGTATAATGAAAAACTGTTTTTT	CAWSVGSGYNEKLFF
TRBV18	TRBJ1-3	-	-	TGTGCCAGCTCACCAGGAAGGGATTCCTCTGGAAACACCATATATTTT	CASSPGRDSSGNTIYF
TRBV19	TRBJ1-5	TRBD1	once	TGTGCCAGTAGTACCCCTACCGGGACAGTAACGTATAGCAATCAGCCCCAGCATTTT	CASSTPTGTVTYSNQPQHF
TRBV19	TRBJ1-2	TRBD1	-	TGTGCCAGTAGTATATCCGGGACAGGGGCCTCCTATGGCTACACCTTC	CASSISGTGASYGYTF
TRBV12-5	TRBJ1-5	-	-	TGTGCTAGTGCCTCCGGGGGCCAGGGAAATCAGCCCCAGCATTTT	CASASGGQGNQPQHF
TRBV19	TRBJ1-1	-	-	TGTGCCAGTAGTATTAACGGTAGGGGGGGAAGAACTGAAGCTTTCTTT	CASSINGRGGRTEAFF